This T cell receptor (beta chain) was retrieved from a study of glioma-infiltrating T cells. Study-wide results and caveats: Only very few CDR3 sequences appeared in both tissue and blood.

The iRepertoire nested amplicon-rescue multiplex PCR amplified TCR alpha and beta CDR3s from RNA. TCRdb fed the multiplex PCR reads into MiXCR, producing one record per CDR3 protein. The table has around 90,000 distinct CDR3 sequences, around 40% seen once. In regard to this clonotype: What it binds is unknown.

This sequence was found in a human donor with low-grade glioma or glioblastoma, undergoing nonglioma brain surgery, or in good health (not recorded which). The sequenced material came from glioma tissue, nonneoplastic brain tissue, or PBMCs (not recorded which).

CDR3: CASSRSGQGVGYEQYF. As DNA, the CDR3 is TGTGCCAGCAGCCGATCGGGACAGGGAGTCGGGTACGAGCAGTACTTC. The chain has TRBV6-5 and TRBJ2-7; 9 bases agree with TRBD1. V shed 6 bases and J 4 bases; nucleotides not matched to a gene: 13. CDR1 and CDR2 from the germline V gene are MNHEY and SVGAGI. CDR3 size: 16 residues.